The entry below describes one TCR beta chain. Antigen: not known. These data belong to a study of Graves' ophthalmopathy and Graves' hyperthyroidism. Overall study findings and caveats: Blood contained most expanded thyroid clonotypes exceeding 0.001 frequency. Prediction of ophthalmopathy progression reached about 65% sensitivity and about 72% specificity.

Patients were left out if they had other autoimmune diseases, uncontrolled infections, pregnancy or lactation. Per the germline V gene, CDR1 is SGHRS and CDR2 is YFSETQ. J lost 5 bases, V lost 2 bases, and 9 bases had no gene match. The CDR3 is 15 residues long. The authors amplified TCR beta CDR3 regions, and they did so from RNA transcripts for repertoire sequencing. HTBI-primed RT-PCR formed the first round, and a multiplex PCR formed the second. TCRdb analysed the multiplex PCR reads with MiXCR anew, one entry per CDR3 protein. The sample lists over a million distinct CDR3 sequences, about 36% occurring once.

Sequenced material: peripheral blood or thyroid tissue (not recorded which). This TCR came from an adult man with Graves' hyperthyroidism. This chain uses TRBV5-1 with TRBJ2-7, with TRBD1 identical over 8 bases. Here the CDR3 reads CASSFYEQGVDEQYF. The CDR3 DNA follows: TGCGCCAGCAGCTTCTATGAACAGGGGGTTGACGAGCAGTACTTC.